The rows below give T cell receptor beta chains drawn from one sample of a study of blood T cells in healthy people across ages. TCRdb re-derived calls from the 5' RACE reads in MiXCR, one entry per CDR3 protein. The data contain about 1.7 million distinct CDR3 sequences, approximately 30% of them singletons. The sample consisted of blood. The source is a woman aged 25-40 years in good health. The CDR3 runs from the conserved cysteine through the conserved F or W. The order of the fields is CDR3 DNA, CDR3 protein, clone size, D gene, J gene, V gene. A D gene is named only where the DNA matches it firmly. Only part of the rows carry a size: once, few, many, or a class if the clone is expanded.

CDR3nt: TGTGCCAGCAGCTTTTTTTCTAGGCGGCTAGCGGGGAACGGGGATACGCAGTATTTT
CDR3aa: CASSFFSRRLAGNGDTQYF
abundance: NA
d_gene: TRBD2
j_gene: TRBJ2-3
v_gene: TRBV28

CDR3nt: TGCAGTGCTGGCCGGGACGGAGGGCCAGATACGCAGTATTTT
CDR3aa: CSAGRDGGPDTQYF
abundance: once
d_gene: NA
j_gene: TRBJ2-3
v_gene: TRBV20-1

CDR3nt: TGTGCCAGCAGCTCCGCCTGGTTGGGAGAGACCCAGTACTTC
CDR3aa: CASSSAWLGETQYF
abundance: NA
d_gene: NA
j_gene: TRBJ2-5
v_gene: TRBV7-2

CDR3nt: TGTGCCAGCAGCTCGGACAGTGATGGGTCTCAGCCCCAGCATTTT
CDR3aa: CASSSDSDGSQPQHF
abundance: many
d_gene: NA
j_gene: TRBJ1-5
v_gene: TRBV7-9

CDR3nt: TGCGCCAGCAGCTTGGCCAGGGATACGGACGAGCAGTACTTC
CDR3aa: CASSLARDTDEQYF
abundance: NA
d_gene: NA
j_gene: TRBJ2-7
v_gene: TRBV5-1

CDR3nt: TGTGCCAGCAGCGATACCGGGACTGCAGGGGAGGGCTACACCTTC
CDR3aa: CASSDTGTAGEGYTF
abundance: many
d_gene: NA
j_gene: TRBJ1-2
v_gene: TRBV9

CDR3nt: TGTGCCAGCAGCCTCCCGGGGGGGGGCCGAAATGAGCAGTTCTTC
CDR3aa: CASSLPGGGRNEQFF
abundance: NA
d_gene: TRBD2
j_gene: TRBJ2-1
v_gene: TRBV5-6

CDR3nt: TGTGCCAGCAGCTTAAATGCAGGGGCCGATAACTATGGCTACACCTTC
CDR3aa: CASSLNAGADNYGYTF
abundance: few
d_gene: NA
j_gene: TRBJ1-2
v_gene: TRBV7-8

CDR3nt: TGTGCCAGCAGCCGCCTTTCGGGGGGCTACGAGCAGTACTTC
CDR3aa: CASSRLSGGYEQYF
abundance: many
d_gene: TRBD2
j_gene: TRBJ2-7
v_gene: TRBV6-5

CDR3nt: TGCAGCGTTGATGCCAGATTGAACACTGAAGCTTTCTTT
CDR3aa: CSVDARLNTEAFF
abundance: many
d_gene: NA
j_gene: TRBJ1-1
v_gene: TRBV29-1

CDR3nt: TGTGCCAGCAGCTTAATGGCTAGCGGGAGGACAGATACGCAGTATTTT
CDR3aa: CASSLMASGRTDTQYF
abundance: few
d_gene: TRBD2
j_gene: TRBJ2-3
v_gene: TRBV7-2

CDR3nt: TGTGCCAGCAGCCTTGCATCCGGGGCCGCTTTCTTT
CDR3aa: CASSLASGAAFF
abundance: NA
d_gene: NA
j_gene: TRBJ1-1
v_gene: TRBV12-3/TRBV12-4

CDR3nt: TGTGCCAGCAGCTTATCTGGGGTTGCGATGGCAGATACGCAGTATTTT
CDR3aa: CASSLSGVAMADTQYF
abundance: many
d_gene: NA
j_gene: TRBJ2-3
v_gene: TRBV7-9

CDR3nt: TGCAGTGCCCGAGACGTGGCCCCACCCTACGAGCAGTACTTC
CDR3aa: CSARDVAPPYEQYF
abundance: NA
d_gene: NA
j_gene: TRBJ2-7
v_gene: TRBV20-1

CDR3nt: TGCGCCAGCAGCTTGCTCGGCACAAGCGGAGAGACCCAGTACTTC
CDR3aa: CASSLLGTSGETQYF
abundance: NA
d_gene: NA
j_gene: TRBJ2-5
v_gene: TRBV5-1

CDR3nt: TGTGCCAGCAGCGTAGGGGCGGCGGGGGGCCACAATGAGCAGTTCTTC
CDR3aa: CASSVGAAGGHNEQFF
abundance: few
d_gene: TRBD2
j_gene: TRBJ2-1
v_gene: TRBV9

CDR3nt: TGCGCCAGCAGCTTGGCACAGGGGGCTGTTGCGCAGTATTTT
CDR3aa: CASSLAQGAVAQYF
abundance: few
d_gene: TRBD1
j_gene: TRBJ2-3
v_gene: TRBV5-1

CDR3nt: TGTGCCAGCAGTTTTCCGGGACGCCAAACTACCTACGAGCAGTACTTC
CDR3aa: CASSFPGRQTTYEQYF
abundance: once
d_gene: NA
j_gene: TRBJ2-7
v_gene: TRBV12-3/TRBV12-4

CDR3nt: TGCAGCGTTGGGGCAGGGGCCGAAGCTTTCTTT
CDR3aa: CSVGAGAEAFF
abundance: few
d_gene: NA
j_gene: TRBJ1-1
v_gene: TRBV29-1

CDR3nt: TGTGCCAGTAGTATAGCCCTACAGCGTAGCACTGAAGCTTTCTTT
CDR3aa: CASSIALQRSTEAFF
abundance: NA
d_gene: NA
j_gene: TRBJ1-1
v_gene: TRBV19

CDR3nt: TGCAGCGTTCAAAATGAAAAACTGTTTTTT
CDR3aa: CSVQNEKLFF
abundance: NA
d_gene: NA
j_gene: TRBJ1-4
v_gene: TRBV29-1

CDR3nt: TGCAGCGCCGCGGACAGAAACTATGGCTACACCTTC
CDR3aa: CSAADRNYGYTF
abundance: many
d_gene: NA
j_gene: TRBJ1-2
v_gene: TRBV29-1

CDR3nt: TGTGCCAGCAGTTTATCAACAGGCAATGAGCAGTTCTTC
CDR3aa: CASSLSTGNEQFF
abundance: NA
d_gene: NA
j_gene: TRBJ2-1
v_gene: TRBV27

CDR3nt: TGCAGTGCTCGGCCCCCCCTAGCCAAAAACATTCAGTACTTC
CDR3aa: CSARPPLAKNIQYF
abundance: many
d_gene: NA
j_gene: TRBJ2-4
v_gene: TRBV20-1

CDR3nt: TGCAGTGCTGGGCTGACTAGCGGGGGTTACAATGAGCAGTACTTC
CDR3aa: CSAGLTSGGYNEQYF
abundance: NA
d_gene: TRBD2
j_gene: TRBJ2-7
v_gene: TRBV20-1

CDR3nt: TGTGCCACCAGGAACCACGATACGGAGTACTTC
CDR3aa: CATRNHDTEYF
abundance: NA
d_gene: NA
j_gene: TRBJ2-7
v_gene: TRBV24-1

CDR3nt: TGTGCCAGCAGCGCGGGGGGGGCGGGAGTCTACGAGCAGTACTTC
CDR3aa: CASSAGGAGVYEQYF
abundance: few
d_gene: TRBD2
j_gene: TRBJ2-7
v_gene: TRBV9

CDR3nt: TGTGCCAGCAGCCAATCACTAGCGGGAGCAGATACGCAGTATTTT
CDR3aa: CASSQSLAGADTQYF
abundance: few
d_gene: TRBD2
j_gene: TRBJ2-3
v_gene: TRBV3-1

CDR3nt: TGTGCCCAGGGGGCCAGGGAGCCCTACAAGCAGTACTTC
CDR3aa: CAQGAREPYKQYF
abundance: NA
d_gene: TRBD1
j_gene: TRBJ2-7
v_gene: TRBV2

CDR3nt: TGTGCCAGCAGCGAGGGGTCCAGGGACAATGAGCAGTTCTTC
CDR3aa: CASSEGSRDNEQFF
abundance: NA
d_gene: NA
j_gene: TRBJ2-1
v_gene: TRBV7-9

CDR3nt: TGTGCCAGCAGCTTAGCAGGGTTGAATACGCAGTATTTT
CDR3aa: CASSLAGLNTQYF
abundance: few
d_gene: NA
j_gene: TRBJ2-3
v_gene: TRBV7-8

CDR3nt: TGTGCCATCAGTGTGGGACTTCAAGATACGCAGTATTTT
CDR3aa: CAISVGLQDTQYF
abundance: few
d_gene: NA
j_gene: TRBJ2-3
v_gene: TRBV10-3

CDR3nt: TGTGCCAGCAGCCGATATTCAGGCGGGGAGTCTGAAGCTTTCTTT
CDR3aa: CASSRYSGGESEAFF
abundance: few
d_gene: NA
j_gene: TRBJ1-1
v_gene: TRBV9

CDR3nt: TGTGCCAGCAGTTTATCGATCAGGGCGTCGGCTTTCTTT
CDR3aa: CASSLSIRASAFF
abundance: once
d_gene: NA
j_gene: TRBJ1-1
v_gene: TRBV27

CDR3nt: TGCGCCAGCAGCTTGGAAGGGACCCCCACTGAAGCTTTCTTT
CDR3aa: CASSLEGTPTEAFF
abundance: few
d_gene: NA
j_gene: TRBJ1-1
v_gene: TRBV5-1

CDR3nt: TGTGCCAGCAGTCGATCCGGGGCTAGCGGGGGGAGCTCCTACGAGCAGTACTTC
CDR3aa: CASSRSGASGGSSYEQYF
abundance: NA
d_gene: TRBD2
j_gene: TRBJ2-7
v_gene: TRBV27

CDR3nt: TGTGCCAGCAGCTTCAGAGGAGGGGTAGCCGATACGCAGTATTTT
CDR3aa: CASSFRGGVADTQYF
abundance: NA
d_gene: NA
j_gene: TRBJ2-3
v_gene: TRBV5-5

CDR3nt: TGTGCCAGCAGAATGGGGGGCAGAGACTACGAGCAGTACTTC
CDR3aa: CASRMGGRDYEQYF
abundance: NA
d_gene: NA
j_gene: TRBJ2-7
v_gene: TRBV12-3/TRBV12-4

CDR3nt: TGTGCCAGCAGCCGTAGCGGGAGAGAGACCCAGTACTTC
CDR3aa: CASSRSGRETQYF
abundance: many
d_gene: TRBD2
j_gene: TRBJ2-5
v_gene: TRBV14

CDR3nt: TGCGCCAGCAGCTTGAGGTCTAGATCGAACACCGGGGAGCTGTTTTTT
CDR3aa: CASSLRSRSNTGELFF
abundance: NA
d_gene: NA
j_gene: TRBJ2-2
v_gene: TRBV5-1

CDR3nt: TGCGCCAGCAGTGAGTCGTTAGCGGGGGGGGAGCAGTTCTTC
CDR3aa: CASSESLAGGEQFF
abundance: many
d_gene: TRBD2
j_gene: TRBJ2-1
v_gene: TRBV10-2

CDR3nt: TGTGCCAGCAGCGTAGCGGGGATCCGGGGGGATACGCAGTATTTT
CDR3aa: CASSVAGIRGDTQYF
abundance: NA
d_gene: NA
j_gene: TRBJ2-3
v_gene: TRBV9

CDR3nt: TGTGCCACCAGCAGAGAACTAGCGGAACTCACAGGGGAGCAGTTCTTC
CDR3aa: CATSRELAELTGEQFF
abundance: NA
d_gene: TRBD2
j_gene: TRBJ2-1
v_gene: TRBV15

CDR3nt: TGTGCCAGCAGCTCCCGGGAGGGGCACGAGCAGTACTTC
CDR3aa: CASSSREGHEQYF
abundance: many
d_gene: TRBD2
j_gene: TRBJ2-7
v_gene: TRBV11-2

CDR3nt: TGCAGTGCTAAAAAGATCTATGGCTACACCTTC
CDR3aa: CSAKKIYGYTF
abundance: NA
d_gene: NA
j_gene: TRBJ1-2
v_gene: TRBV20-1

CDR3nt: TGCAGTGCTTACAGCCAGGTGAACTATGGCTACACCTTC
CDR3aa: CSAYSQVNYGYTF
abundance: NA
d_gene: NA
j_gene: TRBJ1-2
v_gene: TRBV20-1

CDR3nt: TGCAGTAAGGGACTAGCGGGTGGAATTCCACCCTACGAGCAGTACTTC
CDR3aa: CSKGLAGGIPPYEQYF
abundance: few
d_gene: TRBD2
j_gene: TRBJ2-7
v_gene: TRBV20-1

CDR3nt: TGTGCCAGCACCTCAGCGGGAGGGCCGAGGAATGAGCAGTTCTTC
CDR3aa: CASTSAGGPRNEQFF
abundance: many
d_gene: TRBD2
j_gene: TRBJ2-1
v_gene: TRBV7-2

CDR3nt: TGTGCCAGCAGTGGGGACCCAAAACGAAACGAGCAGTACTTC
CDR3aa: CASSGDPKRNEQYF
abundance: NA
d_gene: NA
j_gene: TRBJ2-7
v_gene: TRBV28

CDR3nt: TGTGCCAGCAGCCCGGTCCGGGACAGAGGATACGAGCAGTACTTC
CDR3aa: CASSPVRDRGYEQYF
abundance: few
d_gene: TRBD1
j_gene: TRBJ2-7
v_gene: TRBV11-1

CDR3nt: TGTGCCAGCAGCAGAAGCGGACAGCACCAAGAGACCCAGTACTTC
CDR3aa: CASSRSGQHQETQYF
abundance: many
d_gene: NA
j_gene: TRBJ2-5
v_gene: TRBV5-6

CDR3nt: TGTGCCACCAGCAGCCAGGGAAGATTAGACTATGGCTACACCTTC
CDR3aa: CATSSQGRLDYGYTF
abundance: few
d_gene: NA
j_gene: TRBJ1-2
v_gene: TRBV15

CDR3nt: TGTGCCAGCAGTCAGAGTAGCGCCTACAATGAGCAGTTCTTC
CDR3aa: CASSQSSAYNEQFF
abundance: many
d_gene: NA
j_gene: TRBJ2-1
v_gene: TRBV28